The 5 T cell receptor beta chains below all came from one sample that was sequenced in a study of T-cell reconstitution after alpha-beta-depleted transplantation in children. The TCRbeta library incorporated unique molecular identifiers. TCRdb re-analysed the PCR reads in MiXCR, keeping a single row per CDR3 protein. The repertoire includes over 550,000 distinct CDR3 sequences, about 11% of them detected once, and about 4.2% sits in the top ten. The source material was PBMCs from the stem cell graft donor, sampled from the stem cell graft. These receptors were obtained from a human donor who donated a stem cell graft to a child with acute myeloid leukemia.

This clonotype was counted only a few times. V and J are TRBV27 and TRBJ2-7, with TRBD2 as a possible D gene (5 bases). Germline V gene data show CDR1 as MNHEY and CDR2 as SMNVEV (reference sequence). V lost 5 bases to trimming and J lost 5 bases, with 13 bases between them. The CDR3 sequence is 13 residues long. The CDR3 reads CASSPGSRNEQYF. The DNA for the CDR3 is TGTGCCAGCAGTCCGGGATCTCGGAACGAGCAGTACTTC.

The gene calls are TRBV28 and TRBJ2-1, with TRBD1 matching 9 bases. The germline V gene has CDR1 MDHEN and CDR2 SYDVKM. CDR3 length: 18 amino acids. J was trimmed by 3 bases and V by 6 bases; bases with no gene match: 15. The DNA for the CDR3 is TGTGCCAGCAGGCCCGCTCTTTTTGGGACAGGGTTCTACAATGAGCAGTTCTTC. Its protein product is CASRPALFGTGFYNEQFF.

This rearrangement joins TRBV7-3 to TRBJ2-2; tentative D call: TRBD2 (5 bases). V lost 5 bases and J 2 bases, leaving 15 bases between the germline ends. This CDR3 contains 16 residues. Germline CDR1 reads SGHTA; CDR2 reads FQGTGA. The CDR3 here is CASSTRARANTGELFF. The DNA of the CDR3 is TGTGCCAGCAGCACCCGAGCGAGGGCTAACACCGGGGAGCTGTTTTTT.

The table lists this clonotype with a few counts. V usage is TRBV9 and J usage is TRBJ2-5; 13 positions agree with TRBD2. CDR3 length: 16 amino acids. V trimming: 0 bases; J trimming: 2 bases; junction bases outside the gene matches: 1. CDR1 and CDR2 (germline): SGDLS, YYNGEE. The CDR3 nucleotides are TGTGCCAGCAGCGTAGCGGGACTAGCGGGGCAAGAGACCCAGTACTTC. Its protein product is CASSVAGLAGQETQYF.

The chain has TRBV30 and TRBJ1-2, with D possibly matching TRBD1 (5 bases). V shed 8 bases and J shed 6 bases, with 19 bases lying between them. The germline CDR1 and CDR2 sequences are GTSNPN and SVGIG (reference sequence). This CDR3 is 13 amino acids long. Here the CDR3 DNA reads TGTGCCGGGACGGACTCGGGGTTCGATGGCTACACCTTC. Amino acids: CAGTDSGFDGYTF. Together with reference TRBV30 and TRBJ1-2, the CDR3 gives the full variable domain: SQTIHQWPATLVQPVGSPLSLECTVEGTSNPNLYWYRQAAGRGLQLLFYSVGIGQISSEVPQNLSASRPQDRQFILSSKKLLLSDSGFYLCAGTDSGFDGYTFGSGTRLTVV.